This T cell receptor beta chain was captured in a study of OX40 agonist ivuxolimab in advanced cancers. General study results and limits: Clonal expansion from baseline to week 6 occurred in both CD4+ and CD8+ T cells. Researchers did not establish what antigens the expanded peripheral T cells target.

V shed 0 bases and J shed 3 bases, with 10 bases lying between them. The CDR3 consists of 15 residues. Germline V CDR1 and CDR2: LGHNA, YSLEER. The data were produced by immunoSEQ multiplex PCR, yet TCRdb's version contains in-frame clones alone and is incomplete. The profile covers tens of thousands of clones, with around 90% appearing a single time and 3% to 4% taken by the ten largest. As regards this clone: Antigen unknown.

The rearrangement links TRBV4-3 to TRBJ2-3, with D possibly being TRBD1 or TRBD2 (5 bases each). The material sequenced was CD4+ or CD8+ T cells sorted from blood, taken in a trial of the OX40 agonist ivuxolimab. The TCR originated in an adult with an advanced solid tumor such as melanoma, head and neck, liver or kidney cancer. CDR3 protein: CASSQDSGGTDTQYF. CDR3 coding DNA: TGCGCCAGCAGCCAAGATAGTGGGGGTACAGATACGCAGTATTTT.